This T cell receptor beta chain is drawn from a study of control samples from healthy donors and cancer patients. CDR3 size: 13 residues. V lost 8 bases, J lost 1 base, and 11 bases lay in between. The germline gives CDR1 MNHEY, CDR2 SVGAGI. The repertoire was sequenced with immunoSEQ multiplex PCR; TCRdb's copy has only in-frame clones and lacks some. In the table there are some 95,000 clones, roughly 92% of which are singletons. The specimen sequenced was blood. V gene TRBV6-5 combines with J gene TRBJ1-1; no firm D call. This TCR derives from a human donor in good health. The donor label of this sample is uncertain. This CDR3 is CASSRSGNTEAFF. Here the CDR3 DNA reads TGTGCCAGCTCTAGGAGCGGGAACACTGAAGCTTTCTTT.